A selection of T cell receptor beta chains follows, all from one sample in a study of shared clonotypes between healthy human individuals. TCRdb's table, derived via immunoSEQ multiplex PCR, lists solely in-frame clones and lacks some. The top ten hold 0.14% of the sample, which has 2.5 million or so clones, approximately 94% seen once. The sample was naive CD4+ T cells sorted from blood. The receptors derive from a man aged 18 to 30 in good health. Each CDR3 is given with its conserved first and last residue. Each record gives: J gene, D gene, clone size, V gene, CDR3 protein, CDR3 DNA. The D gene is left open where the match is weak. A clone size is listed for some rows: how often the clone was seen (once, few, many), or a class if it is expanded.

J: TRBJ2-2; D: TRBD1; size: NA; V: TRBV6-6; CDR3: CASSWDRGNTGELFF; DNA: TGTGCCAGCAGTTGGGACAGGGGGAACACCGGGGAGCTGTTTTTT
J: TRBJ1-1; D: NA; size: few; V: TRBV7-9; CDR3: CASSSREAFF; DNA: TGTGCCAGCAGCTCAAGGGAAGCTTTCTTT
J: TRBJ1-5; D: NA; size: NA; V: TRBV6-1; CDR3: CASSDLGGNQPQHF; DNA: TGTGCCAGCAGTGATTTAGGTGGCAATCAGCCCCAGCATTTT
J: TRBJ2-5; D: TRBD1; size: NA; V: TRBV9; CDR3: CASSVDPQGQETQYF; DNA: TGTGCCAGCAGCGTAGACCCACAGGGGCAAGAGACCCAGTACTTC
J: TRBJ1-4; D: NA; size: NA; V: TRBV6-5; CDR3: CASSSMGATNEKLFF; DNA: TGTGCCAGCAGTTCTATGGGTGCAACTAATGAAAAACTGTTTTTT
J: TRBJ2-5; D: NA; size: NA; V: TRBV5-4; CDR3: CASSLRDSQETQYF; DNA: TGTGCCAGCAGCCTGCGGGACTCGCAAGAGACCCAGTACTTC
J: TRBJ1-2; D: NA; size: NA; V: TRBV7-9; CDR3: CASSLDTLFYGYTF; DNA: TGTGCCAGCAGCTTGGACACCCTTTTCTATGGCTACACCTTC
J: TRBJ2-6; D: NA; size: NA; V: TRBV30; CDR3: CAWSQGSSGANVLTF; DNA: TGTGCCTGGAGTCAGGGGAGCTCTGGGGCCAACGTCCTGACTTTC
J: TRBJ1-1; D: NA; size: few; V: TRBV30; CDR3: CAWRPENTEAFF; DNA: TGTGCCTGGCGGCCGGAGAACACTGAAGCTTTCTTT
J: TRBJ1-3; D: TRBD1; size: NA; V: TRBV30; CDR3: CAWGGQGAGNTIYF; DNA: TGTGCCTGGGGGGGACAGGGGGCTGGAAACACCATATATTTT
J: TRBJ2-3; D: NA; size: NA; V: TRBV5-4; CDR3: CASSFRAGSTDTQYF; DNA: TGTGCCAGCAGCTTTCGGGCGGGGAGCACAGATACGCAGTATTTT
J: TRBJ1-1; D: NA; size: NA; V: TRBV18; CDR3: CASSPPPSYTEAFF; DNA: TGTGCCAGCTCACCACCGCCCAGCTACACTGAAGCTTTCTTT
J: TRBJ2-1; D: TRBD2; size: NA; V: TRBV6-1; CDR3: CASSETRGADSNEQFF; DNA: TGTGCCAGCAGTGAGACGCGGGGGGCTGACAGCAATGAGCAGTTCTTC
J: TRBJ2-7; D: NA; size: NA; V: TRBV15; CDR3: CATSTSEGLVQYF; DNA: TGTGCCACCAGCACCTCGGAAGGTCTTGTGCAGTACTTC
J: TRBJ2-1; D: TRBD2; size: NA; V: TRBV5-1; CDR3: CASSLLAGVSNEQFF; DNA: TGCGCCAGCAGCTTGCTAGCGGGAGTTTCCAATGAGCAGTTCTTC
J: TRBJ1-5; D: NA; size: NA; V: TRBV30; CDR3: CAWSTISNQPQHF; DNA: TGTGCCTGGAGTACAATTAGCAATCAGCCCCAGCATTTT
J: TRBJ2-1; D: NA; size: NA; V: TRBV20-1; CDR3: CSVREWYEQFF; DNA: TGCAGTGTTCGGGAGTGGTATGAGCAGTTCTTC
J: TRBJ2-2; D: TRBD1; size: NA; V: TRBV30; CDR3: CAWDRPGGPGELFF; DNA: TGTGCCTGGGACCGTCCAGGGGGCCCCGGGGAGCTGTTTTTT
J: TRBJ2-1; D: NA; size: once; V: TRBV11-2; CDR3: CASRVSGEPYNEQFF; DNA: TGTGCCAGCCGAGTAAGTGGGGAACCCTACAATGAGCAGTTCTTC
J: TRBJ2-7; D: NA; size: NA; V: TRBV6-5; CDR3: CASTPIQGSEQYF; DNA: TGTGCCAGCACCCCCATCCAGGGAAGCGAGCAGTACTTC
J: TRBJ2-1; D: TRBD2; size: NA; V: TRBV11-3; CDR3: CASSHGGVNEQFF; DNA: TGTGCCAGCAGCCACGGGGGGGTCAATGAGCAGTTCTTC